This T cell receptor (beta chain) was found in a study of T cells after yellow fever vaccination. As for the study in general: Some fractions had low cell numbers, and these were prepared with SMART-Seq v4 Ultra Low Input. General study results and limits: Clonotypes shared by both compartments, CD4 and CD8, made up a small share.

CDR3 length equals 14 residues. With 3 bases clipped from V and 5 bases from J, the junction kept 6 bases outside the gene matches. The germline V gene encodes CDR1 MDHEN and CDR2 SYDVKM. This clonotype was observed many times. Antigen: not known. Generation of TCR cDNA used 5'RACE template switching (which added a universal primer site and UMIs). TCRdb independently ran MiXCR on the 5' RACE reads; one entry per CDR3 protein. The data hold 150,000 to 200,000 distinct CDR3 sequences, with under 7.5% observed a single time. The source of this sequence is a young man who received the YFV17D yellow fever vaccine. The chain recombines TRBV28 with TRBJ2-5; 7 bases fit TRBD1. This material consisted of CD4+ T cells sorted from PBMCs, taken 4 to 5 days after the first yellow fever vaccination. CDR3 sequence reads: CASSLGQILETQYF. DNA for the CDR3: TGTGCCAGCAGTTTGGGACAGATACTCGAGACCCAGTACTTC.